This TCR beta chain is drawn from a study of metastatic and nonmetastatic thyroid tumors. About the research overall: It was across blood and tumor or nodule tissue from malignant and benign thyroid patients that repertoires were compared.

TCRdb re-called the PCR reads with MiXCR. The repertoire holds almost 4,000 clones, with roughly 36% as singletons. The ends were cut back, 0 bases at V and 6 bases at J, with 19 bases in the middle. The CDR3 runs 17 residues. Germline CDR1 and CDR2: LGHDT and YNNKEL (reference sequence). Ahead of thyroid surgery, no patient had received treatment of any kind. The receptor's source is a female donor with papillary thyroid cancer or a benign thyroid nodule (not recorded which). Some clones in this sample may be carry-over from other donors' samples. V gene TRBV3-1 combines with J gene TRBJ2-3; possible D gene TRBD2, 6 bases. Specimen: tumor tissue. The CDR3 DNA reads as TGTGCCAGCAGCCAAGATAGTGGCGCGGGGCTCACGGATACGCAGTATTTT. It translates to CASSQDSGAGLTDTQYF.